This TCR beta chain was obtained from a study of cytomegalovirus exposure and HLA in healthy donors. Regarding the study as a whole: The study assumed roughly uniform donor sequencing depth for presence/absence analyses. Earlier analysis found most TCR beta V segments productive about 87% or about 30% of the time.

This CDR3 comprises 15 residues. Germline V lookup: CDR1 MGHRA, CDR2 YSYEKL. The V end was cut by 2 bases, the J end by 1 base, with 8 bases between. With regard to this clone: The target antigen is unknown.

The donors (healthy individuals) were bone marrow donors. 60 Vbeta and 13 Jbeta primers were used in PCR. Generated by immunoSEQ multiplex PCR, the TCRdb table keeps only in-frame clones and is missing some. This sample has about 160,000 clones, with roughly 80% found just once. Sequences were obtained from PBMCs. The J gene is TRBJ2-2, the V gene TRBV4-1; D gene ambiguous. The TCR comes from a male donor in good health and CMV-seropositive. CDR3 sequence (DNA): TGCGCCAGCAGCCAACTCCTCCGGAACACCGGGGAGCTGTTTTTT. It translates to CASSQLLRNTGELFF.